A selection of T cell receptor beta chains follows, all from one sample in a study of T cells in Graves' hyperthyroidism and ophthalmopathy. TCRdb redid the calling of the multiplex PCR reads with MiXCR, one entry per CDR3 protein. The sample has around 610,000 distinct CDR3 sequences; approximately 14% are singletons. The sequenced sample was blood. Source of these receptors: a woman in her forties with Graves' ophthalmopathy. Both conserved end residues are part of each CDR3. Clone size is not always given. Where it is, it says once, few, many or a class for expanded clones.

size | J | V | CDR3
many | TRBJ2-7 | TRBV6-1 | CASTTGGNEQYF
many | TRBJ2-7 | TRBV28 | CASSSIREYSYEQYF
many | TRBJ2-7 | TRBV28 | CASRISGSSSYEQYF
- | TRBJ1-1 | TRBV12-3/TRBV12-4 | CASSRGHMNTEAFF
few | TRBJ2-7 | TRBV18 | CASSTTGGELNEQYF
many | TRBJ2-5 | TRBV30 | CAWTGLAVQETQYF
many | TRBJ2-7 | TRBV27 | CASSPDRGHEQYF
many | TRBJ1-1 | TRBV19 | CASSIVYKNTEAFF
many | TRBJ2-7 | TRBV5-1 | CASSFGLAGIEQYF
- | TRBJ2-5 | TRBV6-5 | CASSYSTGVMETQYF
- | TRBJ2-5 | TRBV7-9 | CASSSGELQETQYF
many | TRBJ2-2 | TRBV10-3 | CAISLPGAGELFF
many | TRBJ1-1 | TRBV12-3/TRBV12-4 | CASSLAFRGQLNTEAFF
many | TRBJ1-1 | TRBV6-5 | CASSYSTLTEAFF
once | TRBJ2-7 | TRBV20-1 | CSARDLWVGDSYEQYF
few | TRBJ1-1 | TRBV28 | CASSSLFRGMNTEAFF
many | TRBJ2-1 | TRBV20-1 | CSAALLAGGNEQFF
many | TRBJ1-2 | TRBV28 | CASRLSAGLSYTF
few | TRBJ1-5 | TRBV7-3 | CASSLSGGDNQPQHF
few | TRBJ2-2 | TRBV7-8 | CASRKEAGDTGELFF
many | TRBJ1-2 | TRBV29-1 | CSVEGQGLANYGYTF
once | TRBJ2-5 | TRBV7-2 | CASSLGLALQETQYF
many | TRBJ2-5 | TRBV7-2 | CASSFEGGQETQYF
many | TRBJ1-2 | TRBV12-3/TRBV12-4 | CASSLYEDRLRYGYTF
many | TRBJ1-2 | TRBV6-1 | CAINGDSPGYTF
many | TRBJ1-5 | TRBV6-1 | CASSPGGRGQPQHF
many | TRBJ2-5 | TRBV7-2 | CASSLRRERETQYF
many | TRBJ2-7 | TRBV28 | CASSLLGASGSYEQYF
few | TRBJ1-1 | TRBV12-3/TRBV12-4 | CASRNRGVTEAFF
few | TRBJ2-2 | TRBV20-1 | CSAQQGSFNTGELFF
- | TRBJ1-2 | TRBV14 | CASSQDPRGVYGYTF
many | TRBJ1-1 | TRBV19 | CASRPRTGNTEAFF
- | TRBJ1-5 | TRBV11-2 | CASSLGLPYSNQPQHF
- | TRBJ1-2 | TRBV28 | CASSSTMMDGYTF
many | TRBJ2-2 | TRBV5-1 | CASSWTGDAGELFF
many | TRBJ1-6 | TRBV4-3 | CASSQEQSYNSPLHF
many | TRBJ2-7 | TRBV14 | CASSRIAGSVDEQYF
few | TRBJ2-7 | TRBV4-1 | CASSRDPTSSGSYEQYF
- | TRBJ2-7 | TRBV11-2 | CASSGGQVNSYEQYF
- | TRBJ2-7 | TRBV28 | CASSFKQVDEQYF
few | TRBJ2-7 | TRBV4-1 | CASSQEPSGLAALYEQYF
many | TRBJ1-2 | TRBV19 | CASRGALYGYTF
many | TRBJ2-5 | TRBV27 | CASSPWGTLQETQYF
many | TRBJ2-1 | TRBV11-1 | CASSYRFGRGNNEQFF
few | TRBJ2-7 | TRBV24-1 | CATSDRTSYEQYF
many | TRBJ1-1 | TRBV5-1 | CASNPDRGRGAEAFF
many | TRBJ2-7 | TRBV28 | CASSLLTGGYEQYF
- | TRBJ1-1 | TRBV20-1 | CSASRTENTEAFF